The clone carrying this T cell receptor (beta chain) appeared a few times. Its specificity is unknown. The donors (healthy individuals) were bone marrow donors. This PCR relied on a set of 60 Vbeta primers and 13 Jbeta primers. Only in-frame clones appear in the TCRdb table, and some are missing; sequencing was by immunoSEQ multiplex PCR. The table lists roughly 190,000 clones, approximately 82% of them singletons. The sample comes from a study of cytomegalovirus exposure and HLA in healthy donors. In the study overall: In an earlier analysis, approximately 120 million unique TCR beta sequences were found from some 180 million T cells. General study points: Trimming of TCR beta V- and J-genes showed a link, identified in a later analysis, to a missense DCLRE1C variant.

This receptor was taken from a woman in her late teens or twenties in good health and CMV-seronegative. Sequencing was done on a sample of PBMCs.

The CDR3: CASSPGGHSYEQYF. DNA for the CDR3: TGTGCCAGCAGCCCAGGGGGGCACTCCTACGAGCAGTACTTC. V is TRBV5-4 and J is TRBJ2-7, with a weak D call TRBD1 (7 bases). CDR1 is SGHNT, CDR2 YYREEE, per germline (reference sequence). Trimming stripped 4 bases from V and 0 bases from J, with 11 bases between. The CDR3 loop spans 14 amino acids.